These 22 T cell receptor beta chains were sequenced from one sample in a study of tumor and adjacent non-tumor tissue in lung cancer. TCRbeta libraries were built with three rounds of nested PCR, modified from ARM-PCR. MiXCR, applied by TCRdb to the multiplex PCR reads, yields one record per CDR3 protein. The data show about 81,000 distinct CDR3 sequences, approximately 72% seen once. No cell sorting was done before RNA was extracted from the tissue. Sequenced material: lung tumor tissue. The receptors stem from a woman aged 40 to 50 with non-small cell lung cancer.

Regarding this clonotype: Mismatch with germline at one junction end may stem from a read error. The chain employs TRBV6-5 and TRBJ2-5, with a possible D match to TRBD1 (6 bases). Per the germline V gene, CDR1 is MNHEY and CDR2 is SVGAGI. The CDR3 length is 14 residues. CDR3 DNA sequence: TGTGCCTGCAGTTACTCGGACAGAGACCGTGACCAGTACTTC. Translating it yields CACSYSDRDRDQYF.

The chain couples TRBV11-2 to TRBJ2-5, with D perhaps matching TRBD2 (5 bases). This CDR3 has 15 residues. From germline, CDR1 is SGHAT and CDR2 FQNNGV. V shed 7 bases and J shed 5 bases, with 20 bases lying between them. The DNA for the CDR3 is TGTGCCAGCATCCCAGCCACCGGGGTAAGGGAGACCCAGTACTTC. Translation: CASIPATGVRETQYF.

The CDR3 region is CASSEDPCPVNEKLFF. Here the CDR3 DNA reads TGTGCCAGCAGTGAGGACCCGTGCCCAGTAAATGAAAAACTGTTTTTT. V usage is TRBV6-1 and J usage is TRBJ1-4; D ambiguous. Germline loops: CDR1 MNHNS, CDR2 SASEGT. The CDR3 totals 16 residues. Trimming left V 3 bases short and J 5 bases short, with 16 bases between.

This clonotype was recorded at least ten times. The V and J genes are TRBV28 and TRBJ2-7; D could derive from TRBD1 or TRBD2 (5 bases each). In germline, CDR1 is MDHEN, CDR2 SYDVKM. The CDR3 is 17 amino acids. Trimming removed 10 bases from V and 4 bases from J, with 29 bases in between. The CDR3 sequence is CAIPVKGNDGDPYEQYF. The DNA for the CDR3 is TGTGCCATCCCCGTTAAGGGAAATGACGGGGACCCTTACGAGCAGTACTTC.

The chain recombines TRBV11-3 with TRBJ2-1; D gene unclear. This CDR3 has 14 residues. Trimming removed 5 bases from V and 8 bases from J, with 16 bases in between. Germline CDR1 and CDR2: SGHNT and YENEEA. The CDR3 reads CASSMTWGGYEQFF. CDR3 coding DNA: TGTGCCAGCAGCATGACATGGGGTGGGTATGAGCAGTTCTTC.

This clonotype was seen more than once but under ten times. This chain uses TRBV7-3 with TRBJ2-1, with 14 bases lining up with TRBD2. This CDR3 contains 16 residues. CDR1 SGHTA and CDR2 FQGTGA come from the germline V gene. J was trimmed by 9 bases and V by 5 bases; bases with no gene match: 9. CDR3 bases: TGTGCCAGCAGCCCGAGACTAGCGGGGGGGCGAGGTGAGCAGTTCTTC. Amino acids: CASSPRLAGGRGEQFF.

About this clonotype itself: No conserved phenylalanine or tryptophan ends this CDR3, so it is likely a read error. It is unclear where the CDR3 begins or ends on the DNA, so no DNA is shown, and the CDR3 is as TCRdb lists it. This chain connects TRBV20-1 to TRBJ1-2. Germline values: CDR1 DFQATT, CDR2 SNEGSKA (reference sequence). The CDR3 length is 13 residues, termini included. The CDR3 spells CSARVPRGPGYSS.

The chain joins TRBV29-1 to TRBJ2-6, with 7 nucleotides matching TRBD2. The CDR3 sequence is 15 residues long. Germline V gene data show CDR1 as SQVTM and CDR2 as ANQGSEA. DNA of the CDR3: TGCAGTGTTCAATCGGGGGGCTCTGGGGCCAACGTCCTGACTTTC. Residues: CSVQSGGSGANVLTF.

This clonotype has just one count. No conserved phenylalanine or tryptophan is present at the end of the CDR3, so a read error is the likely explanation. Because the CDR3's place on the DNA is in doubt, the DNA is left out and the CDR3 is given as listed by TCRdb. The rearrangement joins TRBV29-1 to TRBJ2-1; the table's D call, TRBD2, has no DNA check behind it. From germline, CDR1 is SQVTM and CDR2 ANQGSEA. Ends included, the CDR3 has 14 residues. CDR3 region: CSVARQANSNEPFS.

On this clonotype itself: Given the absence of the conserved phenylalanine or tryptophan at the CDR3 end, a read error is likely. The CDR3, as DNA: TGCAGCGTTACTGGCTCTCTGGGGGTGTCCGGTGGGGAGCTGTTTCTT. Translating it yields CSVTGSLGVSGGELFL. J is TRBJ2-2 and V is TRBV29-1; possibly TRBD1 or TRBD2 for D (5 bases each). Trimming took 5 bases from V and 8 from J, leaving 24 bases between them. The germline V gene encodes CDR1 SQVTM and CDR2 ANQGSEA. CDR3 size: 16 residues.

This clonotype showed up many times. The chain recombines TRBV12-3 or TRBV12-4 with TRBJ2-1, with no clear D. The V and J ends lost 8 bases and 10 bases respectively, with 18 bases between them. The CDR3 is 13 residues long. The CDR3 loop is CASRRAVLAEQFF. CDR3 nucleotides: TGTGCCAGCCGCCGGGCGGTTTTGGCGGAGCAGTTCTTC.

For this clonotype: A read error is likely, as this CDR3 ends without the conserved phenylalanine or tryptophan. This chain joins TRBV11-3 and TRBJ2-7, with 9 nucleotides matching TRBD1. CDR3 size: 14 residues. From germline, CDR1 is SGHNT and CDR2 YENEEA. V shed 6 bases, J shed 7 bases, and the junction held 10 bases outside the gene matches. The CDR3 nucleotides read TGTGCCAGCAGTTCCCGGGACAGGGACGCGGAGCAGTACCTC. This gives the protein CASSSRDRDAEQYL.

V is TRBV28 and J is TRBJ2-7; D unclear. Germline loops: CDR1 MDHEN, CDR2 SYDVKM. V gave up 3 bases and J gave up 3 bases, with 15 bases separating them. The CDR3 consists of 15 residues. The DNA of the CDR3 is TGTGCCAGCAGTTTTTGGGCATCCAACCACTACGAGCAGTACTTC. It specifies CASSFWASNHYEQYF.

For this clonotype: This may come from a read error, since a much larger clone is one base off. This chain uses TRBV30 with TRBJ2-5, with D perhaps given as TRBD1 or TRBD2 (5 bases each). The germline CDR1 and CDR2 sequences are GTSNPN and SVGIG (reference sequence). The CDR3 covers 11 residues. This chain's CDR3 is CAWSLGETLYF. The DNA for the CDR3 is TGTGCCTGGAGTTTAGGGGAGACCCTGTACTTC.

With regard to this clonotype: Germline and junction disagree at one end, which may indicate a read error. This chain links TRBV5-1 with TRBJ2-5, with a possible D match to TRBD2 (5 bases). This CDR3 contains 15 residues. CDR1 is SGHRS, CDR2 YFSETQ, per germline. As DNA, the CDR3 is TGCGCCAGCAGCTTGGACCTCAGAGGGCGAGAGACCCGGTACTTC. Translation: CASSLDLRGRETRYF.

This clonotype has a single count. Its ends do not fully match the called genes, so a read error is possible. The CDR3 DNA reads TGCTGCGTTGAAATATCTGTCGGTATGCAGGGCTACACCTTC. Protein sequence: CCVEISVGMQGYTF. J is TRBJ1-2 and V is TRBV29-1, with D uncertain. Germline V gene lookup returns CDR1 SQVTM and CDR2 ANQGSEA. The CDR3 spans 14 residues.

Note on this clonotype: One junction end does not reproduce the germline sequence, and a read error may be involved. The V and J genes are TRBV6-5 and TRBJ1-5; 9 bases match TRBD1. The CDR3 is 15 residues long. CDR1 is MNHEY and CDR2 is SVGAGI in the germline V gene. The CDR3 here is CACRKIQGASQPQHF. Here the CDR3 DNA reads TGTGCCTGCAGGAAAATACAGGGGGCGAGTCAGCCCCAGCATTTT.

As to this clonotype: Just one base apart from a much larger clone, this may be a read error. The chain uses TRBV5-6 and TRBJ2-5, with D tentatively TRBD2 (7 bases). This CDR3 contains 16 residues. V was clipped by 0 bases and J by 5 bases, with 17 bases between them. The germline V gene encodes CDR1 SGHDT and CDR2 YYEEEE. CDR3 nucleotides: TGTGCCAGCAGCTTGGTGGGACGGGGGGCGGTCGAGACCCAGTACTTC. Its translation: CASSLVGRGAVETQYF.

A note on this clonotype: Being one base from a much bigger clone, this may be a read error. Here the CDR3 reads CAWGSGTRNTGELFF. The DNA of the CDR3 is TGTGCCTGGGGCTCGGGGACGAGGAACACCGGGGAGCTGTTTTTT. J is TRBJ2-2 and V is TRBV30; perhaps D is TRBD1 or TRBD2 (5 bases each). The CDR3 has 15 residues. V was shortened by 5 bases and J by 1 base, with 14 bases between the two germline ends. Germline CDR1 reads GTSNPN; CDR2 reads SVGIG (reference sequence).

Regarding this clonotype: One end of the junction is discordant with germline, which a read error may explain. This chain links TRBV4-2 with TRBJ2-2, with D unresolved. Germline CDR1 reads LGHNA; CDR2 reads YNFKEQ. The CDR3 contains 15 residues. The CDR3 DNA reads TGTGCCAGCAGCCAAGGTTCGGTGAACACCAGGGAGCTGTTTTTT. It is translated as CASSQGSVNTRELFF.

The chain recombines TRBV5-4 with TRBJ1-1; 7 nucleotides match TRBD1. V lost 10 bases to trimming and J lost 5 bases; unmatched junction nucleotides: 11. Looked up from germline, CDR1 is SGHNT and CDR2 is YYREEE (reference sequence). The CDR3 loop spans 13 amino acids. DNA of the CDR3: TGTGCCGGGAGCAGGGACAGAAATACTGAAGCTTTCTTT. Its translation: CAGSRDRNTEAFF.

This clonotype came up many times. The CDR3 sequence is CSAKGSGTQYF. CDR3 nucleotides: TGCAGTGCTAAAGGGTCGGGGACCCAGTACTTC. The V call is TRBV20-1, the J call TRBJ2-5; D ambiguous. The CDR3 extends over 11 amino acids. Trimming took 4 bases from V and 7 from J, leaving 10 bases between them. Germline CDR1 is DFQATT and CDR2 is SNEGSKA (reference sequence).